This T cell receptor beta chain was sequenced during a study of the immune and genomic landscape of osteosarcoma. Study at large: Roughly 70% had unfavorable pathologic response to standard therapy. Points from the study as a whole: Roughly 5 repertoires, each under 100 clonotypes, were dominated by one hyperexpanded clone. External normal skin and healthy peripheral blood data provided clonality references.

Concerning this clone: What it binds is unknown.

Some clones are missing from TCRdb's copy, which holds only in-frame ones; the method was immunoSEQ multiplex PCR. The sample yields some 700 clones, roughly 80% seen once. Sequenced material: primary tumor tissue from the femur. The TCR comes from a man younger than 45 with osteosarcoma.

The CDR3 nucleotides are TGTGCCAGCAGCTTGTTGGGCCGAACCTACAATGAGCAGTTCTTC. Translation gives CASSLLGRTYNEQFF. The chain has TRBV5-5 and TRBJ2-1, with D unclear. The V gene lost 1 base and the J gene lost 2 bases, with 10 bases spanning the gap. The CDR3 sequence is 15 residues long. CDR1 SGHKS and CDR2 YYEKEE come from the germline V gene (reference sequence). Looking up the rest from reference TRBV5-5 and TRBJ2-1 gives the full variable domain: DAGVTQSPTHLIKTRGQQVTLRCSPISGHKSVSWYQQVLGQGPQFIFQYYEKEERGRGNFPDRFSARQFPNYSSELNVNALLLGDSALYLCASSLLGRTYNEQFFGPGTRLTVL.